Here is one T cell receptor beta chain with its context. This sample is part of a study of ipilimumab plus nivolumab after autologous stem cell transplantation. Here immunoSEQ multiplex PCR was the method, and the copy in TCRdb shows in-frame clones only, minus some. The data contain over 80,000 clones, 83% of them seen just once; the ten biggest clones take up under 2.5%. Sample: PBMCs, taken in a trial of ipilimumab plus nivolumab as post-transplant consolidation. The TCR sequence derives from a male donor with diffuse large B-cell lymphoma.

The CDR3 spells CASSQRDGHTGELFF. The CDR3 DNA is TGTGCCAGCAGCCAAAGGGACGGACACACCGGGGAGCTGTTTTTT. This chain uses TRBV11-2 with TRBJ2-2; the D gene could be TRBD1 or TRBD2 (5 bases each). CDR3 length: 15 residues. Trimming left V 5 bases short and J 3 bases short, with 13 bases between. Germline CDR1 SGHAT, CDR2 FQNNGV. Full variable domain (missing parts from reference TRBV11-2 and TRBJ2-2): EAGVAQSPRYKIIEKRQSVAFWCNPISGHATLYWYQQILGQGPKLLIQFQNNGVVDDSQLPKDRFSAERLKGVDSTLKIQPAKLEDSAVYLCASSQRDGHTGELFFGEGSRLTVL.